A single sample is the source of the 20 T cell receptor beta chains below, sequenced in a study of beta chain features in type 1 diabetes. Broader study findings: Shortening of TCRB CDR3s, moderate but significant, appeared in all four CD4+ subsets of Type 1 diabetes patients.

Expressed TCRB transcripts were sequenced, since all the RNA that had been isolated was reverse transcribed. Repertoires were generated with immunoSEQ multiplex PCR, while TCRdb's copy carries only in-frame clones and drops some. The data show approximately 15,000 clones, about 72% seen once. No antigen has been assigned to these receptors. Sample: stem cell memory CD4+ T cells from blood. Every receptor here comes from a woman aged 18-29 years with type 1 diabetes.

The chain has TRBV7-8 and TRBJ1-1, with unresolved D. Trimming shortened V by 5 bases and J by 4 bases, and 8 bases separated the two germline ends. CDR3 size: 12 residues. Germline V gives CDR1 SGHVS, CDR2 FQNEAQ. The CDR3 DNA reads TGTGCCAGCAGCCGTCACGGCACTGAAGCTTTCTTT. The encoded protein is CASSRHGTEAFF.

This chain uses TRBV28 with TRBJ1-1, with TRBD1 matching over 8 bases. The CDR3 has 13 amino acids. The germline CDR1 and CDR2 sequences are MDHEN and SYDVKM. Germline trimming cut 4 bases from V and 3 bases from J; bases unmatched to any gene: 1. Here the CDR3 DNA reads TGTGCCAGCAGTTACAGGGGGGACACTGAAGCTTTCTTT. Translated, it gives CASSYRGDTEAFF.

CDR3 loop: CASSLANSGDEQFF. The DNA for the CDR3 is TGCGCCAGCAGCTTGGCTAATAGCGGCGATGAGCAGTTCTTC. This chain links TRBV5-1 with TRBJ2-1; the D gene is possibly TRBD2 (6 bases). The CDR3 has 14 amino acids. The germline V gene has CDR1 SGHRS and CDR2 YFSETQ. V shed 0 bases and J shed 8 bases, with 12 bases lying between them.

V and J are TRBV21-1 and TRBJ2-7; TRBD2 is the table's D call and was not checked against the DNA. TRBV21-1 is recorded as a pseudogene. The CDR3 is made up of 15 amino acids. The chain's CDR3 is CASSKEERGNYEQYV. The CDR3, as DNA: TGTGCCAGCAGCAAAGAAGAGCGGGGGAACTACGAGCAGTACGTC.

The genes are TRBV7-2 and TRBJ1-3; D is undetermined. Trimming removed 2 bases at V and 7 bases at J, with 12 bases between. The CDR3 consists of 14 residues. Germline CDR1 and CDR2: SGHTA and FQGNSA. The CDR3: CASSLINLQNTIYF. CDR3 nucleotides: TGTGCCAGCAGCTTAATCAACCTCCAGAACACCATATATTTT. Using reference TRBV7-2 and TRBJ1-3 for the parts outside the CDR3, the full variable domain is GAGVSQSPSNKVTEKGKDVELRCDPISGHTALYWYRQSLGQGLEFLIYFQGNSAPDKSGLPSDRFSAERTGGSVSTLTIQRTQQEDSAVYLCASSLINLQNTIYFGEGSWLTVV.

CDR3 in amino acids: CASSPGQGDMNTEAFF. In nucleotides, the CDR3 is TGTGCCAGCAGCCCGGGACAGGGGGATATGAACACTGAAGCTTTCTTT. V usage is TRBV7-9 and J usage is TRBJ1-1; 11 bases match TRBD1. There are 16 residues in the CDR3. CDR1 is SEHNR, CDR2 FQNEAQ, per germline (reference sequence). V trimming: 5 bases; J trimming: 0 bases; junction bases outside the gene matches: 5.

V is TRBV5-1 and J is TRBJ2-5; D call uncertain. The ends were cut back, 0 bases at V and 4 bases at J, with 4 bases in the middle. From germline, CDR1 is SGHRS and CDR2 YFSETQ. This CDR3 has 12 amino acids. The CDR3 sequence is CASSLGAETQYF. As DNA, the CDR3 is TGCGCCAGCAGCTTGGGGGCAGAGACCCAGTACTTC.

The rearrangement uses TRBV2 and TRBJ2-7; 10 bases agree with TRBD1. V was clipped by 6 bases and J by 6 bases; unmatched bases: 8. This CDR3 comprises 14 residues. The germline CDR1 and CDR2 sequences are SNHLY and FYNNEI. As DNA, the CDR3 is TGTGCCAGCAGGGGGACAGGGGTCCCTTCCGAGCAGTACTTC. Protein sequence: CASRGTGVPSEQYF. Full variable domain (rest looked up from reference TRBV2 and TRBJ2-7): EPEVTQTPSHQVTQMGQEVILRCVPISNHLYFYWYRQILGQKVEFLVSFYNNEISEKSEIFDDQFSVERPDGSNFTLKIRSTKLEDSAMYFCASRGTGVPSEQYFGPGTRLTVT.

This clone showed up just once. The chain links TRBV6-1 to TRBJ2-7, with TRBD1 identical over 8 bases. V gave up 6 bases and J gave up 6 bases; unmatched junction bases: 13. The CDR3 loop spans 15 amino acids. Per the germline V gene, CDR1 is MNHNS and CDR2 is SASEGT. In DNA form, the CDR3 reads TGTGCCAGCAGGAGGACAGGGTCCCTTCCCATCGAGCAGTACTTC. Translating it yields CASRRTGSLPIEQYF.

The gene calls are TRBV30 and TRBJ1-2; 7 bases agree with TRBD1. Germline trimming cut 1 base from V and 7 bases from J; bases unmatched to any gene: 6. The V gene's germline CDR1 is GTSNPN and CDR2 SVGIG (reference sequence). The CDR3 consists of 13 residues. This CDR3 is CAWSGQGTSGYTF. In nucleotides, the CDR3 is TGTGCCTGGAGTGGACAGGGTACCAGTGGCTACACCTTC.

The chain combines TRBV19 with TRBJ1-1; TRBD1 agrees at 7 bases. The CDR3 totals 14 residues. V gave up 5 bases and J gave up 4 bases; unmatched junction bases: 7. Germline values: CDR1 LNHDA, CDR2 SQIVND (reference sequence). As DNA, the CDR3 is TGTGCCAGTAGTCAGGGGACAGCGGGCACTGAAGCTTTCTTT. This encodes CASSQGTAGTEAFF.

The chain has TRBV7-2 and TRBJ2-1; 7 nucleotides line up with TRBD2. The CDR3 loop spans 16 amino acids. In germline, CDR1 is SGHTA, CDR2 FQGNSA. Trimming at V came to 0 bases and at J to 3 bases, leaving 5 bases not matched to a gene. The CDR3 region has the DNA TGTGCCAGCAGCTTAGCTCGGCTAGCGGTCTACAATGAGCAGTTCTTC. It yields the protein CASSLARLAVYNEQFF.

The chain employs TRBV6-5 and TRBJ2-1; 13 bases line up with TRBD2. The CDR3 is made up of 15 amino acids. Germline loops: CDR1 MNHEY, CDR2 SVGAGI. Trimming took 6 bases from V and 5 from J; bases not matched to a gene: 4. CDR3 sequence reads: CASSSGTSGNNEQFF. The CDR3 DNA reads TGTGCCAGCAGCTCCGGGACTAGCGGGAACAATGAGCAGTTCTTC.

The chain uses TRBV10-3 and TRBJ2-2, with 7 bases that match TRBD2. The CDR3 length is 13 residues. J lost 6 bases, V lost 7 bases, and 5 bases had no gene match. Per germline, CDR1 ENHRY and CDR2 SYGVKD. In nucleotides, the CDR3 is TGTGCCATCACCAGACTAGCCGCCGGGGAGCTGTTTTTT. Translation: CAITRLAAGELFF.

This sequence joins TRBV7-2 and TRBJ2-1; 8 nucleotides agree with TRBD2. V lost 6 bases, J lost 1 base, and 17 bases stayed unmatched. The CDR3 consists of 19 residues. Germline CDR1 and CDR2: SGHTA and FQGNSA. The DNA of the CDR3 is TGTGCCAGCAGTCCCTTGAGCGGGAGAGAGGGTTGGTCCTACAATGAGCAGTTCTTC. Amino acids: CASSPLSGREGWSYNEQFF.

The chain carries TRBV6-6 and TRBJ2-1, with D possibly matching TRBD1 (5 bases). There are 13 residues in the CDR3. Germline CDR1 and CDR2: MNHNY and SVGAGI (reference sequence). Trimming took 9 bases from V and 3 from J, leaving 12 bases between them. CDR3 residues: CASAGLDYNEQFF. The CDR3 coding sequence is TGTGCCAGTGCAGGGCTCGACTACAATGAGCAGTTCTTC.

To note about this clone: The same CDR3 is also encoded by other DNA sequences in this sample. The chain combines TRBV5-1 with TRBJ1-2; D is unclear. Germline CDR1 reads SGHRS; CDR2 reads YFSETQ. This CDR3 has 13 residues. V shed 0 bases and J shed 4 bases, with 7 bases lying between them. DNA for the CDR3: TGCGCCAGCAGCTTGGGCCAGTCCTATGGCTACACCTTC. Translated: CASSLGQSYGYTF.

The CDR3 region is CASSFGTGYGYGYTF. CDR3 coding DNA: TGTGCCAGCAGCTTTGGGACAGGGTACGGCTATGGCTACACCTTC. This rearrangement joins TRBV7-2 to TRBJ1-2; 9 positions agree with TRBD1. With V trimmed by 3 bases and J by 4 bases, 6 bases remained unmatched. Germline V gene lookup returns CDR1 SGHTA and CDR2 FQGNSA. The CDR3 extends over 15 amino acids.

The gene calls are TRBV9 and TRBJ2-2; tentatively, D is TRBD2 (6 bases). CDR3 length: 15 amino acids. V gave up 4 bases and J gave up 5 bases, with 15 bases separating them. Germline values: CDR1 SGDLS, CDR2 YYNGEE. CDR3 sequence reads: CASSKDIRGTGELFF. The CDR3 region has the DNA TGTGCCAGCAGCAAAGATATCCGGGGGACCGGGGAGCTGTTTTTT.

The rearrangement links TRBV19 to TRBJ2-6; TRBD2 might be the D (6 bases). Trimming took 3 bases from V and 0 from J, leaving 6 bases between them. The germline V gene has CDR1 LNHDA and CDR2 SQIVND (reference sequence). This CDR3 is 15 amino acids long. The chain's CDR3 is CASSMGGSGANVLTF. CDR3 DNA: TGTGCCAGTAGTATGGGGGGCTCTGGGGCCAACGTCCTGACTTTC.